These 18 T cell receptor beta chains were all obtained from the same sample, sequenced in a study of neurological immune-mediated disorders. TCRdb redid the calling of the 5' RACE reads with MiXCR, one entry per CDR3 protein. The table has more than 45,000 distinct CDR3 sequences, 3% to 4% seen once. Sample: PBMCs. The receptors come from a woman aged 25 to 39 with multiple sclerosis.

This clonotype has a count of ten or more. V usage is TRBV12-3 or TRBV12-4 and J usage is TRBJ2-5; 8 bases are a match to TRBD1. V lost 5 bases and J lost 1; bases outside the gene matches: 6. This CDR3 region has 15 residues. CDR3: CASSLDTGGQETQYF. The CDR3 DNA is TGTGCCAGCAGTCTAGATACAGGGGGCCAAGAGACCCAGTACTTC.

This clonotype was detected ten times or more. The chain recombines TRBV5-1 with TRBJ1-4, with a weak D call TRBD1 (5 bases). Per germline, CDR1 SGHRS and CDR2 YFSETQ. The CDR3 contains 16 residues. V lost 4 bases to trimming and J lost 8 bases, with 21 bases between them. The CDR3 nucleotides are TGCGCCAGCAGCCCACCCACGGGGGGAACCGGAGAAAAACTGTTTTTT. It translates to CASSPPTGGTGEKLFF.

The rearrangement uses TRBV20-1 and TRBJ1-2, with D uncertain. V dropped 6 bases and J dropped 0 bases, with 8 bases sitting between them. The V gene's germline CDR1 is DFQATT and CDR2 SNEGSKA (reference sequence). The CDR3 length is 12 residues. CDR3 loop: CSAGPANYGYTF. The CDR3 DNA sequence: TGCAGTGCAGGACCTGCTAACTATGGCTACACCTTC.

This clonotype was recorded at least ten times. In DNA, the CDR3 is TGTGCCAGCAGTGACAACAGCGGGAGAACAGATACGCAGTATTTT. This encodes CASSDNSGRTDTQYF. V usage is TRBV6-4 and J usage is TRBJ2-3, with 8 positions matching TRBD2. V was pared by 2 bases and J by 3 bases, with 4 bases of the junction left unmatched. Germline CDR1 and CDR2: MRHNA and SNTAGT. The CDR3 has 15 residues.

In this sample, this clonotype turned up many times. The V gene is TRBV12-3 or TRBV12-4, the J gene TRBJ2-3, with 7 bases matching TRBD1. The CDR3 has 18 residues. Losses at the gene ends were 6 bases for V and 2 bases for J; bases not matched to a gene: 17. This chain's CDR3 is CASRGQSMVHYFTDTQYF. The CDR3, as DNA: TGTGCCAGCAGGGGACAGTCAATGGTCCATTACTTCACAGATACGCAGTATTTT.

This clonotype has ten or more counts. The rearrangement joins TRBV5-1 to TRBJ2-3, with 15 bases aligning to TRBD2. V lost 3 bases, J lost 2 bases, and 10 bases stayed unmatched. CDR3 length equals 19 residues. Germline V gene lookup returns CDR1 SGHRS and CDR2 YFSETQ. DNA of the CDR3: TGCGCCAGCAGCTCGGGACTAGCGGGGGGCCAAGCAAACACAGATACGCAGTATTTT. It codes for CASSSGLAGGQANTDTQYF.

In this sample, this clonotype turned up many times. V usage is TRBV20-1 and J usage is TRBJ2-3; D not resolved. The germline V gene has CDR1 DFQATT and CDR2 SNEGSKA (reference sequence). The CDR3 is 14 residues long. Trimming removed 3 bases from V and 1 base from J, with 11 bases in between. The CDR3 nucleotides read TGCAGTGCTAGGTATAGTCGGGGCACAGATACGCAGTATTTT. Amino acids: CSARYSRGTDTQYF.

This chain uses TRBV2 with TRBJ1-2, with D tentatively TRBD1 (5 bases). This CDR3 has 12 amino acids. Germline V gene data show CDR1 as SNHLY and CDR2 as FYNNEI. The ends were cut back, 4 bases at V and 4 bases at J, with 7 bases in the middle. The CDR3 nucleotides are TGTGCCAGCAGTGTACAGGCCTATGGCTACACCTTC. Its protein product is CASSVQAYGYTF.

Ten or more counts support this clonotype. This chain joins TRBV9 and TRBJ1-2, with 9 bases matching TRBD1. The CDR3 has 17 residues. V lost 4 bases to trimming and J lost 7 bases; unmatched junction nucleotides: 17. Germline CDR1 reads SGDLS; CDR2 reads YYNGEE. This CDR3 reads CASSPDSGTGSLGGYTF. The CDR3 DNA reads as TGTGCCAGCAGCCCGGACTCCGGGACAGGGTCCTTAGGTGGCTACACCTTC.

This clonotype was seen at least ten times. This sequence joins TRBV5-6 and TRBJ2-5; D might be TRBD1 (6 bases). V was trimmed by 4 bases and J by 7 bases, leaving 20 bases between them. The length of the CDR3 is 15 residues. Germline CDR1 SGHDT, CDR2 YYEEEE. In nucleotides, the CDR3 is TGTGCCAGCAGCCCATCCGGACAGCTCATGGGGACCCAGTACTTC. It specifies CASSPSGQLMGTQYF.

This clonotype occurred many times. This chain links TRBV7-8 with TRBJ1-3; D gene ambiguous. The V gene lost 1 base and the J gene lost 3 bases, with 16 bases spanning the gap. Germline V gives CDR1 SGHVS, CDR2 FQNEAQ. The CDR3 has 17 amino acids. This CDR3 is CASSLGKTAVGGNTIYF. The DNA for the CDR3 is TGTGCCAGCAGCTTAGGAAAAACCGCAGTGGGTGGAAACACCATATATTTT.

At least ten counts were recorded for this clonotype. The V call is TRBV6-1, the J call TRBJ2-5; 11 bases align to TRBD2. V lost 4 bases and J lost 4; bases outside the gene matches: 8. The CDR3 is made up of 16 amino acids. CDR1 and CDR2 (germline): MNHNS, SASEGT. The CDR3 region has the DNA TGTGCCAGCAGTGCAACTAGCGGGGGCCTGGGAGAGACCCAGTACTTC. Amino acid sequence: CASSATSGGLGETQYF.

Many counts were recorded for this clonotype. The chain combines TRBV25-1 with TRBJ2-3; 9 bases line up with TRBD2. CDR3 size: 17 residues. Germline loops: CDR1 MGHDK, CDR2 SYGVNS. The ends lost 1 base at V and 2 bases at J; junction bases unmatched: 7. The DNA for the CDR3 is TGTGCCAGCAGTGAATTGGGGGAGCGGGAGGCCACAGATACGCAGTATTTT. It specifies CASSELGEREATDTQYF.

This clonotype was found many times. The V gene is TRBV20-1, the J gene TRBJ2-1, with D maybe TRBD2 (5 bases). Between the trimmed V and J ends, which lost 3 bases and 8 bases, there was a span of 23 bases. The CDR3 sequence is 16 residues long. Germline CDR1 is DFQATT and CDR2 is SNEGSKA (reference sequence). CDR3 nucleotide sequence: TGCAGTGCTAGTATTTATGATGGGGAGACGATTGATGAGCAGTTCTTC. This sequence encodes CSASIYDGETIDEQFF.

Ten or more counts support this clonotype. The chain employs TRBV3-1 and TRBJ1-2, with D perhaps matching TRBD1 (6 bases). Between the trimmed V and J ends, which lost 1 base and 4 bases, there was a span of 13 bases. The CDR3 is made up of 15 amino acids. CDR1 is LGHDT, CDR2 YNNKEL, per germline (reference sequence). The CDR3 DNA reads TGTGCCAGCAGCCAAGCGGGGGGGCCAGGCTATGGCTACACCTTC. This sequence encodes CASSQAGGPGYGYTF.

This clonotype was seen ten or more times. The J gene is TRBJ2-5, the V gene TRBV4-1; TRBD2 matches 11 bases. The trim removed 3 bases at V and 5 bases at J, leaving 14 bases unmatched. In germline, CDR1 is MGHRA, CDR2 YSYEKL. This CDR3 has 18 residues. The DNA for the CDR3 is TGCGCCAGCAGCCACCGACTAGCGGGAACACCAGGAGGGGAGACCCAGTACTTC. Protein: CASSHRLAGTPGGETQYF.

This clonotype was detected many times. V and J are TRBV28 and TRBJ2-1; the D is unclear. The V end lost 1 base, the J end lost 7 bases, and 14 bases lay between the germline ends. Germline lookup yields CDR1 MDHEN and CDR2 SYDVKM. The CDR3 is 15 amino acids. The chain's CDR3 is CASSLFRAGLNEQFF. The CDR3 DNA is TGTGCCAGCAGTTTATTTCGTGCCGGTTTAAATGAGCAGTTCTTC.

This clonotype was seen at least ten times. The chain combines TRBV3-1 with TRBJ2-3; D is perhaps TRBD2 (6 bases). The germline CDR1 and CDR2 sequences are LGHDT and YNNKEL (reference sequence). V gave up 4 bases and J gave up 4 bases, with 15 bases separating them. The CDR3 is made up of 15 amino acids. DNA of the CDR3: TGTGCCAGCAGCCTCCAACTAGCTCAGGCAGATACGCAGTATTTT. This encodes CASSLQLAQADTQYF.